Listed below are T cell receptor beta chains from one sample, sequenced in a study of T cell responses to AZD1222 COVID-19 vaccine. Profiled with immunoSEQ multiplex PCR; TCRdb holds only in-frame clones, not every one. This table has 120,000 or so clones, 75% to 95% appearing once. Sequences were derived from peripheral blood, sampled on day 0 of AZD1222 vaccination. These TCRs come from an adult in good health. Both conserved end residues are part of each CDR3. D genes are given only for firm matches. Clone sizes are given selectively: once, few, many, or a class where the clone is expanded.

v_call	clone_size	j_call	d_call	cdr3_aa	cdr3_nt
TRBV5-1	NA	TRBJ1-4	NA	CASSFTGTEKLFF	TGCGCCAGCAGCTTTACCGGCACGGAAAAACTGTTTTTT
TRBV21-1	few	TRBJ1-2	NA	CASTAYGYTF	TGTGCCAGCACAGCCTATGGCTACACCTTC
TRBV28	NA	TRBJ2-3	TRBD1	CASSSLYTTGGIDTQYF	TGTGCCAGCAGTTCCCTATATACGACAGGGGGAATAGATACGCAGTATTTT
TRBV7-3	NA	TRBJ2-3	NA	CASAGDTQYF	TGTGCCAGCGCCGGAGATACGCAGTATTTT
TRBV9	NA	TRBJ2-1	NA	CASSGWRDVRSEQFF	TGTGCCAGCAGCGGTTGGCGGGACGTTCGAAGTGAGCAGTTCTTC
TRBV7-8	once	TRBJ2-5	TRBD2	CASSLGLAGHSGETQYF	TGTGCCAGCAGCTTAGGGCTAGCGGGCCACTCGGGAGAGACCCAGTACTTC
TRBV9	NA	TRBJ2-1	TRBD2	CASSVGGLAGLREQFF	TGTGCCAGCAGCGTAGGGGGACTAGCGGGCCTTCGTGAGCAGTTCTTC
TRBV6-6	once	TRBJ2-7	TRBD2	CASIGGGNGGEQYF	TGTGCCAGCATCGGGGGGGGGAACGGTGGCGAGCAGTACTTC
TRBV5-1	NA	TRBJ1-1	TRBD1	CASSLAVSGGTEAFF	TGCGCCAGCAGCTTGGCCGTTTCAGGGGGCACTGAAGCTTTCTTT
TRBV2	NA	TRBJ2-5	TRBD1	CASSRDRGRETQYF	TGTGCCAGCAGTCGTGACAGGGGGAGAGAGACCCAGTACTTC
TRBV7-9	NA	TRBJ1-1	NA	CASSESRDNREAFF	TGTGCCAGCAGCGAAAGCCGGGACAACCGTGAAGCTTTCTTT
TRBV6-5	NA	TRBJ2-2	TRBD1	CASSTPGQGTGELFF	TGTGCCAGCAGCACTCCGGGACAGGGGACCGGGGAGCTGTTTTTT
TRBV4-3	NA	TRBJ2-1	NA	CPPSRRGADSSYNEQFF	TGCCCCCCCAGCCGCCGTGGGGCGGATAGCTCCTACAATGAGCAGTTCTTC
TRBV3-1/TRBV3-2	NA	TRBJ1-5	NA	CASSQFGNQPQHF	TGTGCCAGCAGCCAATTTGGGAATCAGCCCCAGCATTTT
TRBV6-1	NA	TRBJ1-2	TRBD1	CASSEALIGTGREGYTF	TGTGCCAGCAGTGAAGCGCTTATTGGGACAGGGAGGGAGGGCTACACCTTC
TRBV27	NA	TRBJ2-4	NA	CASSSGQMLAKNIQYF	TGTGCCAGCAGTTCCGGACAGATGCTAGCCAAAAACATTCAGTACTTC
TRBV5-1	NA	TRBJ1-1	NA	CASSLAQGEGEAFF	TGCGCCAGCAGCTTGGCCCAAGGGGAAGGTGAAGCTTTCTTT
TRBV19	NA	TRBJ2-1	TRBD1	CASSILTGGFKDEQFF	TGTGCCAGTAGTATCTTAACAGGGGGCTTTAAAGATGAGCAGTTCTTC
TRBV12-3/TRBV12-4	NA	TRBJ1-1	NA	CASVLQRDRAFF	TGTGCCAGCGTATTACAGAGGGATCGAGCTTTCTTT
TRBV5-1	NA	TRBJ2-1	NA	CASSSSGSYNEQFF	TGCGCCAGCAGCTCATCGGGCTCCTACAATGAGCAGTTCTTC
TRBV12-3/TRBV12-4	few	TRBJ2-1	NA	CASSFGDEQFF	TGTGCCAGCAGTTTCGGGGATGAGCAGTTCTTC
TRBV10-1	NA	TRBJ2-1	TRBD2	CASSVRRERGEQFF	TGCGCCAGCAGTGTCCGGCGGGAGCGAGGTGAGCAGTTCTTC
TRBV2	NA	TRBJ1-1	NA	CASSSYFNTEAFF	TGTGCCAGCAGTTCCTACTTTAACACTGAAGCTTTCTTT
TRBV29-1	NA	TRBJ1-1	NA	CSVEQRLNTEAFF	TGCAGCGTTGAGCAACGCCTGAACACTGAAGCTTTCTTT
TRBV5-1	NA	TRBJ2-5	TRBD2	CASSKGTSGREGETQYF	TGCGCCAGCAGCAAAGGGACTAGCGGGAGAGAGGGAGAGACCCAGTACTTC
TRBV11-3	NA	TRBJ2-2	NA	CASSLDGTGELFF	TGTGCCAGCAGCTTAGACGGCACCGGGGAGCTGTTTTTT
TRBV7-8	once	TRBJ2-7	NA	CASSLARERPSYEQYF	TGTGCCAGCAGCTTAGCTCGAGAGCGGCCCTCCTACGAGCAGTACTTC
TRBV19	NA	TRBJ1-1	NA	CASSRGRGADTEAFF	TGTGCCAGTAGTAGAGGGAGGGGTGCGGACACTGAAGCTTTCTTT
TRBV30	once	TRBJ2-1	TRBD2	CAWSGVAGSSYNEQFF	TGTGCCTGGAGTGGGGTAGCGGGGAGCTCCTACAATGAGCAGTTCTTC
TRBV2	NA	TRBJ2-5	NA	CASSETLATSETQYF	TGTGCCAGCAGTGAAACCCTGGCAACGTCGGAGACCCAGTACTTC
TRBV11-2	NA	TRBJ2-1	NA	CASRNAGTATNEQFF	TGTGCCAGCAGAAACGCCGGGACGGCCACCAATGAGCAGTTCTTC
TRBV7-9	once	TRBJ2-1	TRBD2	CASSLSMLAGGNEQFF	TGTGCCAGCAGCTTATCGATGCTAGCGGGAGGTAATGAGCAGTTCTTC
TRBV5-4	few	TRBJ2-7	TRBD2	CASSSAGTSIHEQYF	TGTGCCAGCAGCTCCGCCGGGACTAGCATCCACGAGCAGTACTTC
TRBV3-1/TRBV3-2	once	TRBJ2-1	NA	CASSQELGPHNEQFF	TGTGCCAGCAGCCAAGAACTGGGGCCCCACAATGAGCAGTTCTTC
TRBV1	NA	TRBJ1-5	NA	CTSSPPGRGRGNQPQHF	TGCACCAGCAGCCCCCCGGGGAGGGGGCGCGGGAATCAGCCCCAGCATTTT
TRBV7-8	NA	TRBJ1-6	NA	CASSLVGRADSPLHF	TGTGCCAGCAGCTTAGTTGGCAGGGCCGATTCACCCCTCCACTTT
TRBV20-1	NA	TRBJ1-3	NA	CSASRGRTSGNTIYF	TGCAGTGCTAGTAGGGGACGAACCTCTGGAAACACCATATATTTT
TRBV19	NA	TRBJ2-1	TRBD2	CASSIDPGRENEQFF	TGTGCCAGTAGTATAGATCCAGGGCGGGAGAATGAGCAGTTCTTC